This T cell receptor (beta chain) comes out of a study of cytomegalovirus exposure and HLA in healthy donors. Whole-study context: Approximately 170 million T cells yielded under 130 million unique TCR beta sequences in earlier analysis.

Study results and limitations: In a later analysis, productive TCRs from donors in an Asian-associated ancestry cluster reportedly carried fewer N-insertions than the cohort mean. The study put about 180 TCR beta chains on its list as cytomegalovirus-associated.

The CDR3 extends over 14 amino acids. V shed 5 bases and J shed 5 bases, with 15 bases lying between them. Per the germline V gene, CDR1 is LNHDA and CDR2 is SQIVND (reference sequence). Use of 60 Vbeta and 13 Jbeta primers characterized the PCR. This table comes from immunoSEQ multiplex PCR, and its TCRdb copy is limited to in-frame clones, with some not included. The sample has about 96,000 clones; about four fifths are singletons. About this clone itself: Its matching antigen is unknown.

The sample consisted of PBMCs. The chain joins TRBV19 to TRBJ2-5; tentatively, D is TRBD2 (6 bases). This sequence originates from a female donor in good health and CMV-seropositive. Here the CDR3 reads CASSGRERRETQYF. CDR3 DNA sequence: TGTGCCAGTAGTGGCCGGGAGCGGAGGGAGACCCAGTACTTC.